This TCR beta chain was captured in a study of OX40 agonist ivuxolimab in advanced cancers. General notes on the study: The costimulatory receptor OX40 (CD134) was targeted by ivuxolimab, a fully human IgG2 agonistic monoclonal antibody. The point of sequencing TCRbeta in the periphery was to test whether ivuxolimab changed TCR sequence diversity and drove clonal T-cell expansion. Patients were allowed to have had prior anti-PD-1, anti-PD-L1 or anti-CTLA-4 therapy, and around 40% of the dose-escalation patients had previously received checkpoint inhibitors. The monotherapy dose-escalation portion (N of about 50 patients) of the phase I ivuxolimab trial is reported in the paper. Partial responses occurred in three dose-escalation patients, of whom one had hepatocellular carcinoma and two had cutaneous melanoma. Intravenous ivuxolimab was administered to patients every 2 weeks at six dose levels: 0.01, 0.1, 0.3, 1.5, 3 and 10 mg/kg. The dose-escalation cohort was roughly 83% male with a mean age of 60 years, ranging from about 20 to 85. Of the roughly 51 patients in dose escalation, 19 had hepatocellular carcinoma, roughly 15 had melanoma, 9 had renal cell carcinoma and 9 had head and neck cancer. Results the study describes overall, beyond this receptor: In the 0.1-3.0 mg/kg groups, partial responders had among the lowest normalized peripheral clonal expansion, particularly in CD8+ T cells. Clonal expansion of both CD4+ and CD8+ blood T cells was observed from baseline to week 6 at doses 0.1 to 3.0 mg/kg. After ivuxolimab, more expanded clones were found on average in CD8+ T cells than in CD4+ T cells. Low levels of normalized T-cell clonal expansion were also shown by some nonresponding patients. Antigen specificity was not determined for the clonally expanded peripheral T cells.

Remarks on this clone: Its binding antigen is unknown. Qualities for individual bases were not recorded, and no much larger clone is one base off.

For sequencing of the TCRbeta CDR3 region, genomic DNA was extracted from the sorted cells. The immunoSEQ Assay was used for sequencing of TCRbeta CDR3 regions. TCRdb obtained this table from immuneACCESS and retained in-frame rearrangements with V and J assigned. These tables miss some clones; where compared with another copy, unresolved V genes account for less than half of the shortfall, and the remainder is unexplained. Recorded for this sample are roughly 75,000 clones; roughly 92% of them occurred a single time. Of the sample, around 6% is held by the ten largest clones. According to the germline V gene (reference sequence), CDR1 reads SGHNT and CDR2 reads YYREEE. Trimming accounts for 0 bases at V and 2 bases at J, while the number of junction bases matched to no gene is 2. Inclusive of the bounding cysteine and phenylalanine, the CDR3 is 15 residues long. Of the read, only the CDR3 DNA is kept; its 45 bases are in frame from base 1.

Patients with a history of autoimmune disease or receiving systemic immunosuppression were excluded from the trial. In every dose cohort, peripheral blood was drawn for TCR sequencing at baseline, cycle 4 day 1, and cycle 7 day 1. The samples were drawn from a first-in-human, open-label, multicenter phase I dose-escalation trial of ivuxolimab. Adults with locally advanced or metastatic melanoma, renal cell carcinoma, hepatocellular carcinoma or head and neck squamous cell carcinoma were enrolled in the trial. Before TCR sequencing, CD4+ T cells and CD8+ T cells from peripheral blood were sorted into separate populations.

The TCR originated in an adult with an advanced solid tumor such as melanoma, head and neck, liver or kidney cancer. This receptor chain uses TRBV5-4 and TRBJ2-7, with 10 bases aligning to TRBD2. The sequencing used CD4+ or CD8+ T cells sorted from blood, collected in a trial of the OX40 agonist ivuxolimab. The base sequence is TGTGCCAGCAGCTTGGCCCTAGCGGGAGCCTACGAGCAGTACTTC. The encoded protein is CASSLALAGAYEQYF.